A selection of T cell receptor beta chains follows, all from one sample in a study of blood T cell repertoires in COVID-19. Repertoires were generated with immunoSEQ multiplex PCR, while TCRdb's copy carries only in-frame clones and drops some. Among over 300,000 clones listed, roughly 85% were seen once. Sequenced: peripheral blood. These receptors were collected from a human donor in a cohort sampled during active COVID-19. Both conserved end residues are part of each CDR3. The D gene is left open where the match is weak. Not all rows give a size; the values are once, few, many and, for expanded clones, a class.

>NA|TRBV5-5|NA|TRBJ2-2
TGTGCCAGCAGCTCACTGATGAACACCGGGGAGCTGTTTTTT
CASSSLMNTGELFF
>NA|TRBV7-3|NA|TRBJ1-6
TGTGCCAGCAGCGCGGACTTTCGGTCACCCCTCCACTTT
CASSADFRSPLHF
>NA|TRBV5-6|NA|TRBJ1-6
TGTGCCAGCAGCTTGATCAGGGGCGCATTAGGAAATTCACCCCTCCACTTT
CASSLIRGALGNSPLHF
>NA|TRBV7-9|NA|TRBJ1-2
TGTGCCAGCAGCCCGGGTAGTGGCTACACCTTC
CASSPGSGYTF
>NA|TRBV9|NA|TRBJ2-6
TGTGCCAGCAGCGTCGGTTTAGGGGCCAACGTCCTGACTTTC
CASSVGLGANVLTF
>NA|TRBV4-1|NA|TRBJ2-2
TGCGCCAGCGAAAGAAAGAAATTTGGGGAGCGGCACACCGGGGAGCTGTTTTTT
CASERKKFGERHTGELFF
>TRBD2|TRBV9|NA|TRBJ2-7
TGTGCCAGCAGCTCACGACTAGCGGGGGACGAGCAGTACTTC
CASSSRLAGDEQYF
>TRBD1|TRBV29-1|NA|TRBJ1-1
TGCAGCGCCAGGACAGGGATGGGTGAAGCTTTCTTT
CSARTGMGEAFF
>TRBD2|TRBV13|NA|TRBJ2-1
TGTGCCAGCAGCCCCTTAGCGGGGGGGGTCTACAATGAGCAGTTCTTC
CASSPLAGGVYNEQFF
>NA|TRBV19|NA|TRBJ2-7
TGTGCCAGTAGTACGGCCGGCGGGCGCGAGCAGTACTTC
CASSTAGGREQYF
>NA|TRBV3-1/TRBV3-2|once|TRBJ1-1
TGTGCCAGCAGCTCCAGGGTTATGAACACTGAAGCTTTCTTT
CASSSRVMNTEAFF
>TRBD2|TRBV6-5|NA|TRBJ2-1
TGTGCCAGCAGTTACTCAGGCGGGGAGGGCCATGAGCAGTTCTTC
CASSYSGGEGHEQFF